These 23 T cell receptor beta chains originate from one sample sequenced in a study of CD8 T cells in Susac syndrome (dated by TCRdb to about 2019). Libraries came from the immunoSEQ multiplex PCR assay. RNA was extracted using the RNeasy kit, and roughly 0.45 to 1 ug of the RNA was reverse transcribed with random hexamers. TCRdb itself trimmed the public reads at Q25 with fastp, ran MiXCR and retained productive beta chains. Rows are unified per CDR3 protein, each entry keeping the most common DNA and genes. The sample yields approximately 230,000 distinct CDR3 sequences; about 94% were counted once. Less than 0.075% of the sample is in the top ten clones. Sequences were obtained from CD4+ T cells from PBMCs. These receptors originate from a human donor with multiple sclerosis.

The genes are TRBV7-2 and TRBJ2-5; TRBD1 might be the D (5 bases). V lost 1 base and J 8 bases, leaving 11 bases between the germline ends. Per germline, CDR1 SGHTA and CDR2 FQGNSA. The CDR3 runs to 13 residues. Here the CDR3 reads CASSLETARTQYF. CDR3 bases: TGTGCCAGCAGCTTAGAGACAGCAAGAACCCAGTACTTC.

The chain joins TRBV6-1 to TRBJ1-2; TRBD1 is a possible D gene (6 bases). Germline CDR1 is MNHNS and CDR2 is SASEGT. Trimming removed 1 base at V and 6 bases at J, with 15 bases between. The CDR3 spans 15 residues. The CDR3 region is CASSEGGQKINGYTF. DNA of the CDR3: TGTGCCAGCAGTGAAGGTGGACAGAAGATAAATGGCTACACCTTC.

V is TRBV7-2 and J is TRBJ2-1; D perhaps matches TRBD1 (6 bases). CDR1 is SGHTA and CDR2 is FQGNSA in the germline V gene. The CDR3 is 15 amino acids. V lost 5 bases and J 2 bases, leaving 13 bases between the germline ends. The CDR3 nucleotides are TGTGCCAGCAGCCTACAGGGACCTCCCTACAATGAGCAGTTCTTC. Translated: CASSLQGPPYNEQFF.

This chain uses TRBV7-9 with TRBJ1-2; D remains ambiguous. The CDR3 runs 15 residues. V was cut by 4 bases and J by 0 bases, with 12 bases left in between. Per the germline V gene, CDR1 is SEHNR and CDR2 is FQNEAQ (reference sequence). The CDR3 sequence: CASSSPTLTNYGYTF. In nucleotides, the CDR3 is TGTGCCAGCAGCTCCCCGACTCTAACTAACTATGGCTACACCTTC.

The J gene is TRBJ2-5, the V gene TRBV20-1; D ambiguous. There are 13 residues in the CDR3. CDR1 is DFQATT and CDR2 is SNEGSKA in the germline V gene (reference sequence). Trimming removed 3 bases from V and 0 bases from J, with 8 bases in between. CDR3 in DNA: TGCAGTGCTAGCCGGAATTACCAAGAGACCCAGTACTTC. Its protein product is CSASRNYQETQYF.

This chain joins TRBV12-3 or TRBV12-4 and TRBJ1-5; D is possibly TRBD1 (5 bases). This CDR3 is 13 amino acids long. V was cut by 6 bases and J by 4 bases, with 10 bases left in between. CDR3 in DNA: TGTGCCAGCAGCGGGGCTGGAAATCAGCCCCAGCATTTT. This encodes CASSGAGNQPQHF.

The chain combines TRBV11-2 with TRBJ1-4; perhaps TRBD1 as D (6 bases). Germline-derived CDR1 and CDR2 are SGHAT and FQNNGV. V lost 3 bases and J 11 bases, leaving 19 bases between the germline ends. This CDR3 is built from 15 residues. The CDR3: CASSFDRVAGGKLFF. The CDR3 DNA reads TGTGCCAGCAGCTTCGACCGGGTAGCGGGGGGCAAACTGTTTTTT.

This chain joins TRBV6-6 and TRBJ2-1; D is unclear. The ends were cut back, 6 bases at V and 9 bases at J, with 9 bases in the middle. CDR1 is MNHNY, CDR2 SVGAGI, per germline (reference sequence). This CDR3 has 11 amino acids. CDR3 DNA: TGTGCCAGCAGCCCTGGGTGTGAGCAGTTCTTC. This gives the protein CASSPGCEQFF.

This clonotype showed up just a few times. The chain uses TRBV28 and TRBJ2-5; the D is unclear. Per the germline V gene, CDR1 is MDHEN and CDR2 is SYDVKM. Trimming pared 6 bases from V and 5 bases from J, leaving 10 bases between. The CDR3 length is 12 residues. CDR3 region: CASSLLRETQYF. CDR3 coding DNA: TGTGCCAGCAGCTTACTCCGTGAGACCCAGTACTTC.

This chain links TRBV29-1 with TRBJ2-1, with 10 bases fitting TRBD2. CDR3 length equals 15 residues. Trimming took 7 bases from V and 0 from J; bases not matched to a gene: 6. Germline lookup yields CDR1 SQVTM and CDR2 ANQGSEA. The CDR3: CSGDSSGSSYNEQFF. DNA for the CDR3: TGCAGCGGGGATTCTAGCGGGAGCTCCTACAATGAGCAGTTCTTC.

Here the CDR3 reads CATSRDGLETQYF. In nucleotides, the CDR3 is TGTGCCACCAGCAGAGATGGGTTGGAGACCCAGTACTTC. The chain employs TRBV15 and TRBJ2-5, with D unresolved. Germline V gene data show CDR1 as LNHNV and CDR2 as YYDKDF (reference sequence). V shed 0 bases and J shed 5 bases, with 7 bases lying between them. The CDR3 covers 13 residues.

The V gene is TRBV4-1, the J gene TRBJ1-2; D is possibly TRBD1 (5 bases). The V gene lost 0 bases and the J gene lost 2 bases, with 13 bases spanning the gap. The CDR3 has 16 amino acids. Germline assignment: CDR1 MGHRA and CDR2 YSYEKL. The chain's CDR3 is CASSQDPGDRNYGYTF. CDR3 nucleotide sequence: TGCGCCAGCAGCCAAGATCCGGGGGACCGCAACTATGGCTACACCTTC.

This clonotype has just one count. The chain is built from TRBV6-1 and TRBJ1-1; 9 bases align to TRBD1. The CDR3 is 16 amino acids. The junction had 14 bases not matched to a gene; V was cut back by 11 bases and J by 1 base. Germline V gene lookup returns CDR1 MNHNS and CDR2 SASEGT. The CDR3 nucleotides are TGTGCCTCAACACCTAATCCGGGACAGGGGAACACTGAAGCTTTCTTT. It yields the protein CASTPNPGQGNTEAFF.

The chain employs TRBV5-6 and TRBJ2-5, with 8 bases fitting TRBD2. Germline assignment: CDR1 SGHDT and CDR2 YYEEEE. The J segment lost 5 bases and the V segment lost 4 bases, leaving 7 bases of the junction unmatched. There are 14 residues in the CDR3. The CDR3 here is CASSGGGRGETQYF. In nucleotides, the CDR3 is TGTGCCAGCAGCGGCGGGGGGAGAGGGGAGACCCAGTACTTC.

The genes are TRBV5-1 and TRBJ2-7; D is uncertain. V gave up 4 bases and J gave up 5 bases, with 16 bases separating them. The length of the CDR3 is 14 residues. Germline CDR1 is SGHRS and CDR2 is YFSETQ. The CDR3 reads CASSLDWGVNEQYF. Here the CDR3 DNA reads TGCGCCAGCAGCCTAGACTGGGGTGTGAACGAGCAGTACTTC.

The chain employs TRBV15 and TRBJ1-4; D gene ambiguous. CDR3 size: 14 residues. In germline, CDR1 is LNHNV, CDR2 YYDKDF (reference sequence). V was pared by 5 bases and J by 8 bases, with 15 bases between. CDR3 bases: TGTGCCACCAGCGCAAGGGCGTTCGGAGAAAAACTGTTTTTT. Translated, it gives CATSARAFGEKLFF.

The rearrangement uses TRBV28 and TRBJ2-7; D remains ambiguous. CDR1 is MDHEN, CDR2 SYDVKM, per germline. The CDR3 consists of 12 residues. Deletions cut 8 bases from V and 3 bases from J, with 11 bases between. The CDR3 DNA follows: TGTGCCAGCCGGGTCAACCACTACGAGCAGTACTTC. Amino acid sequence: CASRVNHYEQYF.

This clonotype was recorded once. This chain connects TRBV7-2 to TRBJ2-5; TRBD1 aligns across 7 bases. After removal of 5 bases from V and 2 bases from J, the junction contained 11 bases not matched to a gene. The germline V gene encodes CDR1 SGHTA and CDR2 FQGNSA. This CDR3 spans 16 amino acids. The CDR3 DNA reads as TGTGCCAGCAGCACGGGACAGTGGAACATACAAGAGACCCAGTACTTC. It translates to CASSTGQWNIQETQYF.

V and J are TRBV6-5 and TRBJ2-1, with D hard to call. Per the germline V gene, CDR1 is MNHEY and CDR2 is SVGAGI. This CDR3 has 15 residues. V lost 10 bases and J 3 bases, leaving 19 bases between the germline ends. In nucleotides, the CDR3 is TGTGCCACCGCCTACCTCCCGGGCCGCTACAATGAGCAGTTCTTC. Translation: CATAYLPGRYNEQFF.

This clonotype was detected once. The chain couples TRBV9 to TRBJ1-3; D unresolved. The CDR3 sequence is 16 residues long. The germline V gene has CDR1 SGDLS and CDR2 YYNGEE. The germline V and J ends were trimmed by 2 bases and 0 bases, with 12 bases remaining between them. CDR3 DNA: TGTGCCAGCAGCGTCGGAGGGATGGGCTCTGGAAACACCATATATTTT. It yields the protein CASSVGGMGSGNTIYF. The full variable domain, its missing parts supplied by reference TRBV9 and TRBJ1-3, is DSGVTQTPKHLITATGQRVTLRCSPRSGDLSVYWYQQSLDQGLQFLIQYYNGEERAKGNILERFSAQQFPDLHSELNLSSLELGDSALYFCASSVGGMGSGNTIYFGEGSWLTVV.

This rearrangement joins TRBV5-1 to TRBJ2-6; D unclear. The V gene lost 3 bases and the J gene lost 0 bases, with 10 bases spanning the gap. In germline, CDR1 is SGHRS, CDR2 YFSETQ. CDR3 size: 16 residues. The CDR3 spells CASSSLWSSGANVLTF. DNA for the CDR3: TGCGCCAGCAGCTCCCTATGGAGCTCTGGGGCCAACGTCCTGACTTTC.

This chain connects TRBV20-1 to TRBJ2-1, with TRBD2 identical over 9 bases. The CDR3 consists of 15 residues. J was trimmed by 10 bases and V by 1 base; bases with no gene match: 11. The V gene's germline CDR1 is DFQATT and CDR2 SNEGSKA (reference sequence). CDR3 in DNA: TGCAGTGCTAGAGCCCCCCTGGGTAGCGGGGGAGAGCAGTTCTTC. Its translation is CSARAPLGSGGEQFF.

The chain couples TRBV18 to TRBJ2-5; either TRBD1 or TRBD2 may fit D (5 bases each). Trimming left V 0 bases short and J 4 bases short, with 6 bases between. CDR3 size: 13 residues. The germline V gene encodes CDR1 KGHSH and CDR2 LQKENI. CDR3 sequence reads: CASSPPGGETQYF. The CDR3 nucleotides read TGTGCCAGCTCACCACCTGGGGGAGAGACCCAGTACTTC.